This TCR beta chain was observed in a study of blood T cell repertoires in COVID-19. Study-wide background: The study drew acute and convalescent COVID-19 samples from the United States, Italy and Spain. Sources were T cells, B-cell-depleted T cells, or PBMCs; the material itself was cDNA or gDNA.

Study processing details: Amplification of reference gene primers provided the estimated nucleated cell counts. TCRdb's copy holds only in-frame clones and misses some; the assay was immunoSEQ multiplex PCR. V and J calls and clone size follow that table, whereas D and trimming were derived from the DNA. The sample carries fewer than 150,000 clones, over 75% recorded once. From germline, CDR1 is MNHEY and CDR2 SVGAGI. The CDR3 sequence is 14 residues long. V was pared by 6 bases and J by 3 bases, with 5 bases of the junction left unmatched. The clonotype comes from a man in his forties or fifties with acute or convalescent COVID-19. V usage is TRBV6-5 and J usage is TRBJ1-1, with 9 bases fitting TRBD1. The specimen was peripheral blood. DNA for the CDR3: TGTGCCAGCAGCCTACAGGGGGCCGACACTGAAGCTTTCTTT. Translated, it gives CASSLQGADTEAFF.